These 20 T cell receptor beta chains were sequenced from one sample in a study of cytomegalovirus exposure and HLA in healthy donors. The primer mix had 60 Vbeta and 13 Jbeta primers. Repertoires were generated with immunoSEQ multiplex PCR, while TCRdb's copy carries only in-frame clones and drops some. The ten most abundant clones cover roughly 1.6% of a sample with around 140,000 clones. Specimen: PBMCs. Receptors were obtained from a woman in her 40s in good health and CMV-seronegative.

V gene TRBV5-1 combines with J gene TRBJ1-2; weak D call: TRBD1 (5 bases). With 0 bases removed from V and 0 bases from J, the gap between germline ends came to 6 bases. The length of the CDR3 is 14 residues. Germline loops: CDR1 SGHRS, CDR2 YFSETQ. This CDR3 reads CASSLGGANYGYTF. CDR3 nucleotides: TGCGCCAGCAGCTTGGGGGGGGCTAACTATGGCTACACCTTC.

This chain joins TRBV11-2 and TRBJ1-1, with TRBD1 matching over 9 bases. This CDR3 is built from 17 residues. CDR1 is SGHAT, CDR2 FQNNGV, per germline. V lost 5 bases to trimming and J lost 1 base; unmatched junction nucleotides: 11. CDR3 in DNA: TGTGCCAGCAGCCCTAGACGGGACAGGGACGGGAACACTGAAGCTTTCTTT. Amino acid sequence: CASSPRRDRDGNTEAFF.

The CDR3 is CATRGGTNEKLFF. The CDR3 DNA follows: TGCGCCACCCGAGGGGGCACTAATGAAAAACTGTTTTTT. This chain joins TRBV5-1 and TRBJ1-4, with 7 bases aligning to TRBD1. V dropped 9 bases and J dropped 2; count of bases not matched to a gene: 4. There are 13 residues in the CDR3. The germline V gene has CDR1 SGHRS and CDR2 YFSETQ.

This chain connects TRBV5-4 to TRBJ1-4; perhaps TRBD1 as D (6 bases). Germline-derived CDR1 and CDR2 are SGHNT and YYREEE (reference sequence). Trimming shortened V by 1 base and J by 6 bases, and 10 bases separated the two germline ends. This CDR3 is built from 14 residues. CDR3 loop: CASSLTGPDEKLFF. CDR3 DNA sequence: TGTGCCAGCAGCTTGACAGGGCCGGATGAAAAACTGTTTTTT.

For this clone: One end of the junction does not line up with germline, which may come from a read error. This chain connects TRBV28 to TRBJ1-1; no clear D. This CDR3 contains 14 residues. Germline CDR1 is MDHEN and CDR2 is SYDVKM. In DNA form, the CDR3 reads TGTGCCAGCAGTCTATGGAGCATGAACACTGAAGCTTTCTTT. Translated, it gives CASSLWSMNTEAFF.

The chain joins TRBV9 to TRBJ2-5, with 9 bases aligning to TRBD1. The germline V gene encodes CDR1 SGDLS and CDR2 YYNGEE. CDR3 length equals 16 residues. V lost 0 bases, J lost 5 bases, and 8 bases stayed unmatched. CDR3 amino acids: CASSVAGTGRGETQYF. The CDR3 bases are TGTGCCAGCAGCGTAGCGGGGACAGGGCGGGGTGAGACCCAGTACTTC.

The gene calls are TRBV7-3 and TRBJ2-3; 8 nucleotides line up with TRBD2. The germline gives CDR1 SGHTA, CDR2 FQGTGA. CDR3 size: 15 residues. V shed 3 bases, J shed 5 bases, and the junction held 7 bases outside the gene matches. In DNA, the CDR3 is TGTGCCAGCAGCTTCGACGGGGGGGCAGGAGATACGCAGTATTTT. Translating gives CASSFDGGAGDTQYF.

The chain recombines TRBV7-2 with TRBJ2-7; 7 bases fit TRBD1. Germline V gives CDR1 SGHTA, CDR2 FQGNSA. V lost 2 bases, J lost 6 bases, and 4 bases stayed unmatched. The CDR3 consists of 13 residues. CDR3 DNA: TGTGCCAGCAGCTTACAACAGGGGAGCGAGCAGTACTTC. It encodes CASSLQQGSEQYF.

This chain links TRBV5-6 with TRBJ1-1, with 8 bases lining up with TRBD1. Germline values: CDR1 SGHDT, CDR2 YYEEEE. The CDR3 consists of 15 residues. Trimming removed 4 bases from V and 3 bases from J; junction bases left unmatched: 8. CDR3 bases: TGTGCCAGCAGCCCGCCGAACAGGGGGGACACTGAAGCTTTCTTT. As protein: CASSPPNRGDTEAFF.

This chain links TRBV5-6 with TRBJ1-1; D gene uncertain. Germline CDR1 SGHDT, CDR2 YYEEEE. V dropped 0 bases and J dropped 6 bases, with 9 bases sitting between them. The CDR3 sequence is 13 residues long. The CDR3 DNA follows: TGTGCCAGCAGCTTGGAATCGGGTCCTGAAGCTTTCTTT. As protein: CASSLESGPEAFF.

The chain combines TRBV15 with TRBJ1-1; 7 bases match TRBD1. The germline CDR1 and CDR2 sequences are LNHNV and YYDKDF (reference sequence). V gave up 3 bases and J gave up 3 bases; unmatched junction bases: 13. This CDR3 has 17 residues. This CDR3 is CATSRVAGGIVDTEAFF. For the CDR3, the DNA is TGTGCCACCAGCAGGGTCGCAGGGGGAATTGTGGACACTGAAGCTTTCTTT.

V and J are TRBV10-3 and TRBJ1-1, with 11 bases fitting TRBD1. The V segment lost 6 bases and the J segment 4 bases; nucleotides outside the gene matches: 4. Germline CDR1 and CDR2: ENHRY and SYGVKD. The CDR3 length is 14 residues. The CDR3: CAISGQGAGTEAFF. CDR3 nucleotides: TGTGCCATCAGCGGACAGGGGGCGGGCACTGAAGCTTTCTTT.

The rearrangement links TRBV19 to TRBJ2-5, with 8 bases that match TRBD1. CDR1 and CDR2 (germline): LNHDA, SQIVND (reference sequence). The V gene end was trimmed by 6 bases and the J gene end by 4 bases; junction bases not matched to a gene: 7. The CDR3 is 14 amino acids. CDR3 residues: CASSRTGSPETQYF. For the CDR3, the DNA is TGTGCCAGTAGCAGGACAGGGTCGCCAGAGACCCAGTACTTC.

The rearrangement joins TRBV28 to TRBJ1-1; D unresolved. The CDR3 has 14 amino acids. The ends were cut back, 6 bases at V and 6 bases at J, with 17 bases in the middle. The V gene's germline CDR1 is MDHEN and CDR2 SYDVKM. CDR3 region: CASSPFTSLPEAFF. The CDR3 bases are TGTGCCAGCAGCCCCTTTACTAGTCTCCCTGAAGCTTTCTTT.

The chain uses TRBV6-5 and TRBJ1-1; D possibly corresponds to TRBD1 (6 bases). V dropped 6 bases and J dropped 4 bases, with 15 bases sitting between them. From germline, CDR1 is MNHEY and CDR2 SVGAGI. There are 14 residues in the CDR3. The CDR3 is CASRWGQASTEAFF. DNA of the CDR3: TGTGCCAGCAGGTGGGGGCAGGCGAGCACTGAAGCTTTCTTT.

The genes are TRBV19 and TRBJ2-6; possibly TRBD1 for D (6 bases). The CDR3 has 17 amino acids. Germline V gene sequence: CDR1 LNHDA, CDR2 SQIVND (reference sequence). V was shortened by 4 bases and J by 2 bases, with 15 bases between the two germline ends. The CDR3: CASSSTAGETGANVLTF. The DNA for the CDR3 is TGTGCCAGTAGTAGTACGGCAGGGGAGACTGGGGCCAACGTCCTGACTTTC.

The chain joins TRBV2 to TRBJ1-2, with 10 bases that match TRBD1. Germline V gives CDR1 SNHLY, CDR2 FYNNEI. The length of the CDR3 is 14 residues. J was trimmed by 3 bases and V by 3 bases; bases with no gene match: 1. CDR3: CASSETGGDYGYTF. CDR3 nucleotides: TGTGCCAGCAGTGAGACAGGGGGCGACTATGGCTACACCTTC.

This chain uses TRBV6-5 with TRBJ1-4; D not certain. The CDR3 runs 14 residues. Germline V CDR1 and CDR2: MNHEY, SVGAGI. The V and J ends lost 6 bases and 7 bases respectively, with 15 bases between them. CDR3 sequence: CASSPTGRREKLFF. CDR3 coding DNA: TGTGCCAGCAGCCCGACCGGCAGGCGTGAAAAACTGTTTTTT.

The rearrangement links TRBV6-4 to TRBJ1-1, with 7 bases aligning to TRBD1. Trimming took 3 bases from V and 6 from J; bases not matched to a gene: 4. The V gene's germline CDR1 is MRHNA and CDR2 SNTAGT. This CDR3 spans 13 amino acids. CDR3 sequence (DNA): TGTGCCAGCAGTGATTATACAGGGGCTGAAGCTTTCTTT. Residues: CASSDYTGAEAFF.

The CDR3 protein is CASSQERSGGPQDTQYF. In DNA form, the CDR3 reads TGCGCCAGCAGCCAAGAGAGAAGCGGGGGGCCCCAAGATACGCAGTATTTT. The chain uses TRBV4-1 and TRBJ2-3; TRBD2 aligns across 9 bases. The CDR3 is made up of 17 amino acids. V shed 0 bases and J 5 bases; nucleotides not matched to a gene: 9. Germline CDR1 reads MGHRA; CDR2 reads YSYEKL.